A selection of T cell receptor beta chains follows, all from one sample in a study of PD-1 blockade in classical Hodgkin lymphoma. Sequencing was performed with immunoSEQ multiplex PCR; in TCRdb, only in-frame clones are kept and a portion is missing. Among over 9,500 clones listed, around four fifths were seen once. Specimen: peripheral blood mononuclear cells (PBMCs), collected before the fourth cycle of nivolumab. The receptors were gathered from a human donor with classical Hodgkin lymphoma. Each CDR3 is given with its conserved first and last residue. D genes are given only for firm matches. Some rows mark clone size as missing; the rest say once, few, many or name a class of expanded clone.

J gene,D gene,clone size,V gene,CDR3 protein,CDR3 DNA
TRBJ2-7,-,-,TRBV6-1,CASIEQGNYEQYF,TGTGCCAGCATCGAACAGGGAAACTACGAGCAGTACTTC
TRBJ2-1,-,-,TRBV5-6,CASSLGRGLYNEQFF,TGTGCCAGCAGCTTGGGGCGGGGGCTGTACAATGAGCAGTTCTTC
TRBJ2-3,TRBD2,-,TRBV9,CASSVGPGGTNTQYF,TGTGCCAGCAGCGTGGGTCCGGGAGGGACGAATACGCAGTATTTT
TRBJ1-2,-,-,TRBV15,CATSRDRFSNYGYTF,TGTGCCACCAGCAGAGATAGGTTCTCTAACTATGGCTACACCTTC
TRBJ2-2,-,-,TRBV27,CASTRGRYSWTGELFF,TGTGCCAGCACCCGAGGGAGGTACTCGTGGACCGGGGAGCTGTTTTTT
TRBJ2-7,TRBD1,once,TRBV5-1,CASSSSTGDHEQYF,TGCGCCAGCAGCTCTTCAACAGGGGACCACGAGCAGTACTTC
TRBJ1-2,-,-,TRBV10-3,CAISESPSAQGNNYGYTF,TGTGCCATCAGTGAGTCTCCGTCGGCGCAGGGCAACAACTATGGCTACACCTTC
TRBJ2-5,TRBD1,-,TRBV2,CASSVTGSPIRETQYF,TGTGCCAGCAGCGTGACAGGGAGCCCCATTAGGGAGACCCAGTACTTC
TRBJ1-5,-,-,TRBV6-6,CASSYGQRPQHF,TGTGCCAGCAGTTACGGCCAAAGGCCCCAGCATTTT
TRBJ1-3,-,-,TRBV18,CASSPTGPGGNTIYF,TGTGCCAGCTCACCAACGGGCCCAGGCGGAAACACCATATATTTT
TRBJ1-2,TRBD1,-,TRBV5-1,CASSLWTGGAYGYTF,TGCGCCAGCAGCTTGTGGACAGGAGGGGCCTATGGCTACACCTTC
TRBJ2-3,-,-,TRBV5-5,CASSQHTDTQYF,TGTGCCAGCAGCCAGCACACAGATACGCAGTATTTT
TRBJ1-5,-,-,TRBV9,CASSVDREGPHQPQHF,TGTGCCAGCAGCGTAGACAGGGAAGGTCCGCATCAGCCCCAGCATTTT
TRBJ2-2,TRBD1,-,TRBV7-9,CASSLARGGENTGELFF,TGTGCCAGCAGCTTAGCTCGAGGGGGCGAGAACACCGGGGAGCTGTTTTTT
TRBJ1-1,-,-,TRBV7-9,CASSAPLEGGTEAFF,TGTGCCAGCAGCGCCCCCCTCGAAGGCGGCACTGAAGCTTTCTTT
TRBJ2-2,-,-,TRBV5-1,CASSVTRQINTGELFF,TGCGCCAGCAGCGTTACACGGCAGATTAACACCGGGGAGCTGTTTTTT
TRBJ1-5,-,-,TRBV21-1,CASGDTNSNQPQHF,TGTGCCAGCGGGGACACCAATAGCAATCAGCCCCAGCATTTT
TRBJ2-6,-,-,TRBV15,CATSEPGSPGGANVLTF,TGTGCCACCAGCGAGCCGGGCTCACCGGGTGGGGCCAACGTCCTGACTTTC
TRBJ2-5,TRBD2,-,TRBV30,CAWTGLAGETQYF,TGTGCCTGGACGGGACTAGCGGGAGAGACCCAGTACTTC
TRBJ1-3,-,-,TRBV15,CATSRDGGFGNTIYF,TGTGCCACCAGCAGAGATGGGGGTTTTGGAAACACCATATATTTT
TRBJ2-4,TRBD2,-,TRBV11-2,CASSLVLAGVAGDIQYF,TGTGCCAGCAGCTTAGTTCTAGCGGGAGTAGCAGGGGACATTCAGTACTTC
TRBJ1-2,-,-,TRBV6-1,CASSEWWSGAETSRYGYTF,TGTGCCAGCAGTGAATGGTGGTCTGGGGCAGAGACCTCCAGGTATGGCTACACCTTC
TRBJ1-1,TRBD1,-,TRBV4-1,CASSQGILDRGHTEAFF,TGCGCCAGCAGCCAAGGGATTTTGGACAGGGGGCACACTGAAGCTTTCTTT
TRBJ2-7,-,once,TRBV11-2,CASSTDFGAIYEQYF,TGTGCCAGCAGCACCGATTTTGGGGCTATCTACGAGCAGTACTTC
TRBJ2-3,-,few,TRBV5-1,CASRTASTDTQYF,TGCGCCAGCAGAACCGCTAGCACAGATACGCAGTATTTT